The 12 T cell receptor beta chains listed next were all sequenced from one sample in a study of T cells after yellow fever vaccination. One entry per CDR3 protein results from TCRdb running MiXCR on the 5' RACE reads. The repertoire holds 320,000 or so distinct CDR3 sequences, with 8.1% as singletons. The input for sequencing was PBMCs, taken about 41 days after the first yellow fever vaccination. All receptors come from a man between 18 and 29 years old who received the YFV17D yellow fever vaccine.

In its sample, this clonotype was seen a few times. The chain recombines TRBV6-1 with TRBJ2-7, with D possibly matching TRBD2 (5 bases). CDR1 and CDR2 from the germline V gene are MNHNS and SASEGT. V gave up 7 bases and J gave up 5 bases, with 21 bases separating them. The CDR3 contains 15 residues. For the CDR3, the DNA is TGTGCCAGCACCGACTCGGACTCATCAGTCCACGAGCAGTACGTC. Translating gives CASTDSDSSVHEQYV.

This clonotype was seen more than once but under ten times. This chain links TRBV11-2 with TRBJ1-1; D ambiguous. The CDR3 covers 15 residues. Trimming removed 0 bases from V and 3 bases from J, with 11 bases in between. Germline assignment: CDR1 SGHAT and CDR2 FQNNGV. CDR3 in DNA: TGTGCCAGCAGCTTAGATCCCTCAGTAGACACTGAAGCTTTCTTT. This encodes CASSLDPSVDTEAFF.

The chain is built from TRBV5-1 and TRBJ1-6; 8 positions agree with TRBD1. The CDR3 runs to 15 residues. The germline V gene has CDR1 SGHRS and CDR2 YFSETQ. Trimming took 0 bases from V and 5 from J; bases not matched to a gene: 1. This CDR3 is CASSLETGDNSPLHF. In DNA, the CDR3 is TGCGCCAGCAGCTTGGAGACAGGGGATAATTCACCCCTCCACTTT.

V and J are TRBV6-5 and TRBJ1-5, with D perhaps matching TRBD1 (5 bases). Germline V gives CDR1 MNHEY, CDR2 SVGAGI. There are 16 residues in the CDR3. V lost 0 bases and J 7 bases, leaving 16 bases between the germline ends. For the CDR3, the DNA is TGTGCCAGCAGTTACTCTCACAGGCCCTCGGACCAGCCCCAGCATTTT. Amino acid sequence: CASSYSHRPSDQPQHF.

The sample holds a few counts of this clonotype. This chain uses TRBV12-3 or TRBV12-4 with TRBJ2-1; 8 nucleotides line up with TRBD1. Germline trimming cut 4 bases from V and 0 bases from J; bases unmatched to any gene: 8. This CDR3 is 17 amino acids long. CDR3 in DNA: TGTGCCAGCAGTTCCCCATGGGACAGGAGCTCCTACAATGAGCAGTTCTTC. It is translated as CASSSPWDRSSYNEQFF.

This sequence joins TRBV29-1 and TRBJ1-6, with D maybe TRBD1 (5 bases). Germline V gene lookup returns CDR1 SQVTM and CDR2 ANQGSEA. With 8 bases removed from V and 13 bases from J, the gap between germline ends came to 24 bases. The CDR3 length is 14 residues. The chain's CDR3 is CSCEGSQAPSPLHF. Written as DNA, the CDR3 is TGCAGCTGTGAGGGGAGTCAGGCGCCTTCTCCCCTCCACTTT.

The chain links TRBV10-3 to TRBJ1-4; D remains unclear. V dropped 4 bases and J dropped 5 bases, with 17 bases sitting between them. From germline, CDR1 is ENHRY and CDR2 SYGVKD. This CDR3 has 16 residues. The CDR3 DNA is TGTGCCATCAGTGCCACTACGGACCCTATGAATGAAAAACTGTTTTTT. Translated: CAISATTDPMNEKLFF.

This sequence joins TRBV18 and TRBJ2-3, with 8 bases that match TRBD1. In germline, CDR1 is KGHSH, CDR2 LQKENI. The junction had 7 bases not matched to a gene; V was cut back by 5 bases and J by 3 bases. The CDR3 covers 15 residues. CDR3 amino acids: CASSTQGASTDTQYF. The DNA for the CDR3 is TGTGCCAGCTCAACCCAGGGGGCGAGTACAGATACGCAGTATTTT.

The chain employs TRBV9 and TRBJ2-2; 8 nucleotides line up with TRBD2. The CDR3 length is 17 residues. Per germline, CDR1 SGDLS and CDR2 YYNGEE. Trimming at V came to 0 bases and at J to 1 base, leaving 5 bases not matched to a gene. The DNA for the CDR3 is TGTGCCAGCAGCGTAGCTACTAGCGGTCTGAACACCGGGGAGCTGTTTTTT. Encoded protein: CASSVATSGLNTGELFF.

V usage is TRBV6-1 and J usage is TRBJ2-1, with D unclear. The germline V gene encodes CDR1 MNHNS and CDR2 SASEGT. Deletions cut 7 bases from V and 2 bases from J, with 18 bases between. This CDR3 has 16 residues. For the CDR3, the DNA is TGTGCCAGCACTCCCCCCGCAGGTGGAACCTACAATGAGCAGTTCTTC. Protein sequence: CASTPPAGGTYNEQFF.

V is TRBV15 and J is TRBJ2-1; maybe TRBD2 (6 bases). The CDR3 is made up of 17 amino acids. Germline CDR1 reads LNHNV; CDR2 reads YYDKDF (reference sequence). V shed 0 bases and J shed 2 bases, with 14 bases lying between them. CDR3 loop: CATSRDRGAGTYNEQFF. CDR3 DNA: TGTGCCACCAGCAGAGATCGCGGGGCGGGGACCTACAATGAGCAGTTCTTC.

In its sample, this clonotype was seen many times. The rearrangement links TRBV20-1 to TRBJ2-3; D may be TRBD1 or TRBD2 (5 bases each). Trimming cost V 3 bases and J 0 bases, with 16 bases left between them. CDR1 and CDR2 (germline): DFQATT, SNEGSKA (reference sequence). This CDR3 is 16 amino acids long. The CDR3 spells CSASPPGTPSTDTQYF. In DNA form, the CDR3 reads TGCAGTGCTAGTCCCCCCGGGACGCCGAGCACAGATACGCAGTATTTT.